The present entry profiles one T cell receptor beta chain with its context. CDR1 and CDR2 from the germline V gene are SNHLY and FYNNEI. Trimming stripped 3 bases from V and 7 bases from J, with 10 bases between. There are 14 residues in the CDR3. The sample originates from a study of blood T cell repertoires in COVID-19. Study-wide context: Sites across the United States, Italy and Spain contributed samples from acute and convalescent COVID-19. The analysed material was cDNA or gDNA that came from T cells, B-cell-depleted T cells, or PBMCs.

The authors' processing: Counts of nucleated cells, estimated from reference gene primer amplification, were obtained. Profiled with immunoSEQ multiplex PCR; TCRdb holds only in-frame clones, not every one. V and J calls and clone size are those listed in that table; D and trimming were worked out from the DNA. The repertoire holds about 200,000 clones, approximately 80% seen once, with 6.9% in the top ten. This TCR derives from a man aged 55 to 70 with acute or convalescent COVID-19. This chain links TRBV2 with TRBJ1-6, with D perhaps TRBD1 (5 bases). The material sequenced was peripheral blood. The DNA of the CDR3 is TGTGCCAGCAGTGAGTTACAGGCCAATTCACCCCTCCACTTT. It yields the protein CASSELQANSPLHF.